Reported below is one T cell receptor beta chain. After removal of 8 bases from V and 3 bases from J, the junction contained 12 bases not matched to a gene. The CDR3 runs to 15 residues. Germline CDR1 is DFQATT and CDR2 is SNEGSKA (reference sequence). These data are taken from a study of T cells in Graves' hyperthyroidism and ophthalmopathy. Template material for amplifying TCR beta CDR3 regions consisted of RNA transcripts. The HTBI primer set served for first-round RT-PCR of the TCR CDR3. TCRdb re-called the multiplex PCR reads with MiXCR, one entry per CDR3 protein. The table includes about 380,000 distinct CDR3 sequences, less than 20% detected once.

The rearrangement uses TRBV20-1 and TRBJ2-7, with 11 nucleotides matching TRBD2. This clonotype was obtained from a man aged 18 to 29 with Graves' ophthalmopathy. Sequenced sample: blood. The CDR3 region is CSTMPLAGGDYEQYF. The CDR3 coding sequence is TGCAGTACAATGCCCCTAGCGGGGGGCGACTACGAGCAGTACTTC.